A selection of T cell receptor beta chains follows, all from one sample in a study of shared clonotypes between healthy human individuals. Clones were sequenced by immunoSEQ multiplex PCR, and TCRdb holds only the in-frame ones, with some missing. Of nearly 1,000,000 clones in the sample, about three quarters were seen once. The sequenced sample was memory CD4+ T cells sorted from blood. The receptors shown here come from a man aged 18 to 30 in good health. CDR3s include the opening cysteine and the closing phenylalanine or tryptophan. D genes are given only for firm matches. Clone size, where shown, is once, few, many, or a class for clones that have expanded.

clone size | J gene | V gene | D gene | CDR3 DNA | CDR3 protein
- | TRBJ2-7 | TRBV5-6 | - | TGTGCCAGCAGCTTGGCAGGTTATGGGGGCTACGAGCAGTACTTC | CASSLAGYGGYEQYF
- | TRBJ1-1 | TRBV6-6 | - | TGTGCCAGCAGCACAACCCCCAACACTGAAGCTTTCTTT | CASSTTPNTEAFF
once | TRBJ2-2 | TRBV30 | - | TGTGCCTGGAGTGTGCGGGCGGTGAACACCGGGGAGCTGTTTTTT | CAWSVRAVNTGELFF
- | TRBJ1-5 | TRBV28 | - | TGTGCCAGCAGTTTAACCCAAGTTCAGCCCCAGCATTTT | CASSLTQVQPQHF
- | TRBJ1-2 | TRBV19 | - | TGTGCCAGTGGGGGAGGCCTGCGCCCTAACTATGGCTACACCTTC | CASGGGLRPNYGYTF
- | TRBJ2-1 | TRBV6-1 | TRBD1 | TGTGCCAGCAGTATTGACAGGGGGTCGGTCAATGAGCAGTTCTTC | CASSIDRGSVNEQFF
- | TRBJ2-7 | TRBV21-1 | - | TGTGCCAGCAGCAATCGGGACGAGAGCTCCTACGAGCAGTACTTC | CASSNRDESSYEQYF
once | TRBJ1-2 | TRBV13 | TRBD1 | TGTGCCAGCAGCTTAGGCCAAAAGGGGGCGTATGGCTACACCTTC | CASSLGQKGAYGYTF
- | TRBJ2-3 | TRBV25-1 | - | TGTGCCAGCAGTGATAGCGGACGCACAGATACGCAGTATTTT | CASSDSGRTDTQYF
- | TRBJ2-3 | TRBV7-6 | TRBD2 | TGTGCCAGCAGCTTAGTAGGCGGGGGGGCAGTTGCAGATACGCAGTATTTT | CASSLVGGGAVADTQYF
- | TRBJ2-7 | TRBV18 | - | TGTGCCAGCTCGGACCGGGGCGGAAAGACGACCTACGAGCAGTACTTC | CASSDRGGKTTYEQYF
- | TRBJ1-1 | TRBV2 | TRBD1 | TGTGCCAGCAGTGGAGACGGGGACAGGGGGATTACTGAAGCTTTCTTT | CASSGDGDRGITEAFF
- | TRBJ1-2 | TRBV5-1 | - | TGCGCCAGCAGCCCAGGAGAAGGGGGCTATGGCTACACCTTC | CASSPGEGGYGYTF
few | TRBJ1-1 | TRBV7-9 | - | TGTGCCAGCAGCTCCGGACACCGAGAAGCTTTCTTT | CASSSGHREAFF
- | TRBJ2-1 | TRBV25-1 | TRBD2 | TGTGCCAGCAGCGGACTAGCGGGAGGGTCCTACAATGAGCAGTTCTTC | CASSGLAGGSYNEQFF
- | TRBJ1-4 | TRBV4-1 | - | TGCGCCAGCAGCCAAGTCGGGACCGACAATGAAAAACTGTTTTTT | CASSQVGTDNEKLFF
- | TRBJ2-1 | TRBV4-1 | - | TGCGCCAGCAGCCAAGGGTTTGATGAGCAGTTCTTC | CASSQGFDEQFF
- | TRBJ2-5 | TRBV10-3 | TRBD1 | TGTGCCATCAGCGCAGGGGGCCAAGAGACCCAGTACTTC | CAISAGGQETQYF
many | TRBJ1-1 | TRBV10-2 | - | TGCGCCAGCAGTGATATGGGAGGCACTGAAGCTTTCTTT | CASSDMGGTEAFF
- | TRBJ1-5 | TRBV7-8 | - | TGTGCCAGCAGCCAAGGGGGCAATCAGCCCCAGCATTTT | CASSQGGNQPQHF
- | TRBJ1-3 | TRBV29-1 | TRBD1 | TGCAGCGTTGACGGGACAGGGGAAAAGAGCTCTGGAAACACCATATATTTT | CSVDGTGEKSSGNTIYF